The 2 T cell receptor beta chains below were found in one sample sequenced in a study of spatial heterogeneity in lung cancer. This sample's time point: sample taken at primary tumor resection. Material for sequencing was whole RNA from tumor, nontumor lung or frozen PBMC, left unsorted. TCRdb reprocessed the 5' RACE reads with MiXCR, giving one entry per CDR3 protein. The repertoire consists of about 95,000 distinct CDR3 sequences, with approximately 8.2% occurring once and the leading ten covering 6.9%. The source was PBMCs, collected at surgery. The receptor source for this set is a male donor with early-stage non-small cell lung cancer.

In this sample, this clonotype turned up many times. V usage is TRBV7-2 and J usage is TRBJ2-1, with TRBD2 identical over 12 bases. In germline, CDR1 is SGHTA, CDR2 FQGNSA. The ends lost 5 bases at V and 0 bases at J; junction bases unmatched: 8. The CDR3 runs to 18 residues. The CDR3 protein is CASSRRLAGVPSYNEQFF. In DNA, the CDR3 is TGTGCCAGCAGCCGCCGACTAGCGGGAGTTCCCTCCTACAATGAGCAGTTCTTC.

This clonotype was observed many times. This chain uses TRBV6-1 with TRBJ2-7; 7 bases match TRBD2. The junction had 7 bases not matched to a gene; V was cut back by 2 bases and J by 3 bases. The CDR3 length is 15 residues. The germline gives CDR1 MNHNS, CDR2 SASEGT. The CDR3 nucleotides read TGTGCCAGCAGTGAACTGGGGGAGGGCCGCTACGAGCAGTACTTC. The encoded protein is CASSELGEGRYEQYF.